This paragraph reports one TCR beta chain. The germline V gene has CDR1 SGHKS and CDR2 YYEKEE (reference sequence). Trimming cost V 1 base and J 5 bases; bases outside gene matches: 5. CDR3 length: 15 amino acids. The sample comes from a study of blood T cell repertoires in COVID-19. The wider study: The United States, Italy and Spain supplied acute and convalescent COVID-19 samples. The cDNA or gDNA used as material had been derived from T cells, B-cell-depleted T cells, or PBMCs.

The table came from immunoSEQ multiplex PCR; TCRdb's copy has only in-frame clones and leaves some out. The data hold some 460,000 clones, with 80% to 90% observed a single time. This receptor was identified in a woman aged 25 to 39 with acute or convalescent COVID-19. The gene calls are TRBV5-5 and TRBJ2-2, with 7 bases fitting TRBD1. Source material: peripheral blood. CDR3 region: CASSLRQGSTGELFF. In DNA, the CDR3 is TGTGCCAGCAGCTTGAGACAGGGCAGTACCGGGGAGCTGTTTTTT.